The rows below give T cell receptor beta chains drawn from one sample of a study of molecular identifiers for immune sequencing clone quantification. TCRdb fed the PCR reads into MiXCR, producing one record per CDR3 protein. This sample carries 60,000 to 70,000 distinct CDR3 sequences, roughly 18% of them seen once, and the ten largest clones take over 1.3%. Sequencing used naive CD8+ T cells from blood, with Jurkat cell RNA spiked in. The receptors were gathered from a human donor in good health. Some libraries in this study had Jurkat cell RNA spiked in. The CDR3 runs from the conserved cysteine through the conserved F or W. The D gene is left open where the match is weak. Some rows have no size entry. The others give once, few or many, or a class for an expanded clone.

j_call | clone_size | d_call | v_call | cdr3_nt | cdr3_aa
TRBJ2-7 | many | TRBD1 | TRBV27 | TGTGCCAGCAGTTCCCCGGGACAGGGGCTCTACGAGCAGTACTTC | CASSSPGQGLYEQYF
TRBJ2-7 | many | NA | TRBV28 | TGTGCCAGCAGTTCCGAGGGGGGGGGTGAGCAGTACTTC | CASSSEGGGEQYF
TRBJ2-2 | many | TRBD2 | TRBV7-7 | TGTGCTAGCAGCTTAGCAGCGGGATTAAACACCGGGGAGCTGTTTTTT | CASSLAAGLNTGELFF
TRBJ2-7 | many | NA | TRBV5-6 | TGTGCCAGCAGCTTGGTTAGCGCAGACCCCTACGAGCAGTACTTC | CASSLVSADPYEQYF
TRBJ2-5 | many | TRBD1 | TRBV27 | TGTGCCAGCAGTTTCTATGGACAGGGTGGAGAGACCCAGTACTTC | CASSFYGQGGETQYF
TRBJ2-1 | few | NA | TRBV6-5 | TGTGCCAGCAGCCGGGACCAAAACAATGAGCAGTTCTTC | CASSRDQNNEQFF
TRBJ2-2 | many | NA | TRBV6-5 | TGTGCCAGCAGAAACACCGGGGAGCTGTTTTTT | CASRNTGELFF
TRBJ1-2 | many | NA | TRBV10-3 | TGTGCCATCAGTGATACAGAAACTAACTATGGCTACACCTTC | CAISDTETNYGYTF
TRBJ2-5 | NA | NA | TRBV12-5 | TGTGCTAGTGGTTTGGAAATTATCTCCCAAGAGACCCAGTACTTC | CASGLEIISQETQYF
TRBJ1-1 | many | NA | TRBV19 | TGTGCCAGTAAGGACTACACTGAAGCTTTCTTT | CASKDYTEAFF
TRBJ2-5 | NA | TRBD2 | TRBV5-4 | TGTGCCAGCAGCTTCAAGGGACTAGTCGAAGAGACCCAGTACTTC | CASSFKGLVEETQYF
TRBJ2-2 | many | NA | TRBV28 | TGTGCCAGCAGTGGGACGACCAATCCCAACACCGGGGAGCTGTTTTTT | CASSGTTNPNTGELFF
TRBJ2-7 | NA | NA | TRBV27 | TGCGCCAGCAGTTTAAGTCCCCCCAGTACAGCCTACGAGCAGTACTTC | CASSLSPPSTAYEQYF
TRBJ1-4 | many | NA | TRBV18 | TGTGCCAGCTCACCCCTAATCGACAGAACAACTAATGAAAAACTGTTTTTT | CASSPLIDRTTNEKLFF
TRBJ2-7 | many | TRBD2 | TRBV9 | TGTGCCAGCAGCACCAGCGGGAGCCTTAGCTACGAGCAGTACTTC | CASSTSGSLSYEQYF
TRBJ1-5 | many | NA | TRBV7-8 | TGTGCCAGCAGCCTATCTGTAGGGGGATGGGACATGGACAATCAGCCCCAGCATTTT | CASSLSVGGWDMDNQPQHF
TRBJ1-2 | few | NA | TRBV19 | TGTGCCAGTAGTATTGGACAGTGGGTTGGCTACACCTTC | CASSIGQWVGYTF
TRBJ2-4 | few | NA | TRBV27 | TGTGCCAGCAGTAACCTACCCGATAGAAACATTCAGTACTTC | CASSNLPDRNIQYF
TRBJ2-7 | NA | NA | TRBV21-1 | TGTGCCAGCAGCCGTAACGACCCAGCCTACGAGCAGTACTTC | CASSRNDPAYEQYF
TRBJ2-1 | NA | TRBD2 | TRBV30 | TGCGCCTGGAGTGAAGGACTAGCGGGAAGAACGCTATGGGATGAGCAGTCCTTC | CAWSEGLAGRTLWDEQSF
TRBJ2-7 | many | NA | TRBV30 | TGTGCCTGGAGTGTCGGTGGAGCCTACGAGCAGTACTTC | CAWSVGGAYEQYF
TRBJ2-1 | NA | TRBD2 | TRBV20-1 | TGCAGTACTAGACTGGGGGAGGGCTACAATGAGCAGCTCTTC | CSTRLGEGYNEQLF
TRBJ2-3 | NA | TRBD1 | TRBV4-1 | TGCGCCAGCAGCCAACTCCCGTTTGACAGGGTTTTTCCAGATACGCAGTATTTT | CASSQLPFDRVFPDTQYF